Each of the 12 T cell receptor beta chains below was sequenced from the same sample in a study of T-cell memory formation after mild COVID-19. Using its own MiXCR run on the 5' RACE reads, TCRdb lists one record per CDR3 protein. Of about 210,000 distinct CDR3 sequences in the sample, 27% were seen once. Sequenced input: PBMCs or a T cell subset sorted from them (not recorded which). The receptors originated from an adult woman who had mild COVID-19 (a few samples of this study predate the infection). Cell type and time point are not known.

In its sample, this clonotype was seen a few times. The CDR3 DNA is TGTGCCAGCAGTTTTGGTCTAGCGGACTACAATGAGCAGTTCTTC. This gives the protein CASSFGLADYNEQFF. The J gene is TRBJ2-1, the V gene TRBV12-3 or TRBV12-4; 7 bases are shared with TRBD2. V lost 3 bases to trimming and J lost 3 bases; unmatched junction nucleotides: 5. This CDR3 region has 15 residues.

This chain connects TRBV7-8 to TRBJ2-7; the match to TRBD2 covers 10 bases. With V trimmed by 4 bases and J by 4 bases, 10 bases remained unmatched. The germline CDR1 and CDR2 sequences are SGHVS and FQNEAQ. There are 16 residues in the CDR3. The chain's CDR3 is CASSSFSGRIGYEQYF. The CDR3 nucleotides read TGTGCCAGCAGCTCCTTTAGCGGGAGGATCGGATACGAGCAGTACTTC.

The rearrangement joins TRBV20-1 to TRBJ1-5; weak D call: TRBD1 (5 bases). V lost 1 base to trimming and J lost 0 bases, with 16 bases between them. The CDR3 extends over 17 amino acids. CDR1 DFQATT and CDR2 SNEGSKA come from the germline V gene (reference sequence). The CDR3 region is CSARARGGDYSNQPQHF. The CDR3, as DNA: TGCAGTGCTAGAGCACGGGGAGGGGATTATAGCAATCAGCCCCAGCATTTT.

The gene calls are TRBV29-1 and TRBJ2-7, with D uncertain. V gave up 4 bases and J gave up 4 bases, with 14 bases separating them. The CDR3 length is 13 residues. Germline CDR1 reads SQVTM; CDR2 reads ANQGSEA. The CDR3, as DNA: TGCAGCGTTGTCCCTGCAGGACCGTACGAGCAGTACTTC. It translates to CSVVPAGPYEQYF.

The V and J genes are TRBV7-3 and TRBJ2-1; 7 positions agree with TRBD2. Germline assignment: CDR1 SGHTA and CDR2 FQGTGA. The CDR3 runs 13 residues. After removal of 5 bases from V and 8 bases from J, the junction contained 6 bases not matched to a gene. CDR3 protein: CASSPTSAHEQFF. In DNA, the CDR3 is TGTGCCAGCAGCCCCACTAGCGCCCATGAGCAGTTCTTC.

This clonotype was found a few times. The chain combines TRBV10-3 with TRBJ2-7; a possible D gene is TRBD2 (6 bases). This CDR3 has 15 amino acids. Trimming left V 6 bases short and J 4 bases short, with 19 bases between. Germline lookup yields CDR1 ENHRY and CDR2 SYGVKD. The CDR3 DNA reads TGTGCCATCAGGCAGACCGGGGGAGCGCTTTACGAGCAGTACTTC. Its protein is CAIRQTGGALYEQYF.

This clonotype turned up a few times. The chain uses TRBV7-9 and TRBJ2-1, with D perhaps assigned TRBD1 or TRBD2 (6 bases each). Germline CDR1 and CDR2: SEHNR and FQNEAQ (reference sequence). This CDR3 spans 14 amino acids. V dropped 4 bases and J dropped 8 bases, with 15 bases sitting between them. This CDR3 is CASSSYPEGDEQFF. The CDR3 bases are TGTGCCAGCAGCTCCTACCCGGAGGGGGATGAGCAGTTCTTC.

This chain joins TRBV20-1 and TRBJ2-1, with D unclear. There are 12 residues in the CDR3. The germline V gene has CDR1 DFQATT and CDR2 SNEGSKA (reference sequence). The V end lost 1 base, the J end lost 7 bases, and 8 bases lay between the germline ends. The CDR3 sequence: CSARGSYNEQFF. As DNA, the CDR3 is TGCAGTGCTAGAGGCAGTTATAATGAGCAGTTCTTC.

The chain recombines TRBV10-2 with TRBJ2-7; the D gene is possibly TRBD2 (5 bases). Germline values: CDR1 WSHSY, CDR2 SAAADI. V was cut by 10 bases and J by 0 bases, with 16 bases left in between. This CDR3 has 14 residues. The CDR3 is CATSPSGGSYEQYF. The CDR3 region has the DNA TGCGCCACTAGCCCTTCAGGAGGCTCCTACGAGCAGTACTTC.

This chain joins TRBV20-1 and TRBJ2-2, with D maybe TRBD2 (6 bases). Trimming took off 0 bases at V and 4 bases at J, with 9 bases between the two ends. CDR3 size: 14 residues. Germline V gene data show CDR1 as DFQATT and CDR2 as SNEGSKA (reference sequence). The CDR3 reads CSAREGGSTGELFF. In nucleotides, the CDR3 is TGCAGTGCTAGAGAGGGAGGTTCCACCGGGGAGCTGTTTTTT.

CDR3 region: CASSLRAGGSDTQYF. In nucleotides, the CDR3 is TGCGCCAGCAGCCTCCGAGCGGGGGGGTCAGATACGCAGTATTTT. J is TRBJ2-3 and V is TRBV4-1; 10 positions agree with TRBD2. Germline CDR1 and CDR2: MGHRA and YSYEKL. This CDR3 is built from 15 residues. V was pared by 4 bases and J by 4 bases, with 5 bases of the junction left unmatched.

The chain combines TRBV27 with TRBJ2-5, with 7 bases that match TRBD1. J gave up 1 base and V 3 bases, and 8 bases lay outside the gene matches. There are 16 residues in the CDR3. Germline V gene data show CDR1 as MNHEY and CDR2 as SMNVEV (reference sequence). CDR3 amino acids: CASSFSPGQAQETQYF. In DNA, the CDR3 is TGTGCCAGCAGTTTTTCTCCAGGACAGGCCCAAGAGACCCAGTACTTC.